This TCR beta chain was observed in a study of cytomegalovirus exposure and HLA in healthy donors. Researchers ran the PCR with 60 Vbeta and 13 Jbeta primers. Sequenced by immunoSEQ multiplex PCR; TCRdb stores in-frame clones only, minus some. The table lists around 140,000 clones, 60% to 75% of them singletons, with approximately 6.8% in the top ten. From germline, CDR1 is SGHAT and CDR2 FQDESV (reference sequence). CDR3 length: 13 amino acids. Trimming cost V 3 bases and J 3 bases, with 8 bases left between them. As regards this clone: Its antigen is currently unknown.

General observations from the study: Most TCR sequences were seen very rarely across donors, but some public TCRs occurred in many. Solely CMV serostatus was available to characterize immune exposure.

Sequencing was carried out using PBMCs. The genes are TRBV11-1 and TRBJ1-1; TRBD1 might be the D (5 bases). The source of this sequence is a man aged 25-40 years in good health and CMV-seronegative. CDR3 bases: TGTGCCAGCAGCTTGAAAGGGGACACTGAAGCTTTCTTT. It is translated as CASSLKGDTEAFF.